This entry lists 6 T cell receptor beta chains sequenced from one sample in a study of T cell repertoires in cytomegalovirus infection. TCRdb re-called the reads through MiXCR, storing one row per CDR3 protein. Here the sample spans about 230,000 distinct CDR3 sequences, about 7% being singletons. Sequencing was done on a sample of PBMCs. These receptors originate from a human donor in good health (CMV status not recorded). Some clones in this sample may be carry-over from other donors' samples.

This chain uses TRBV12-3 or TRBV12-4 with TRBJ1-5; D is possibly TRBD1 (5 bases). Trimming cost V 3 bases and J 6 bases, with 12 bases left between them. The CDR3 consists of 14 residues. In DNA form, the CDR3 reads TGTGCCAGCAGTTTTTGGGGGGAAGGTCAGCCCCAGCATTTT. This gives the protein CASSFWGEGQPQHF.

This clonotype has ten or more counts. The V gene is TRBV20-1, the J gene TRBJ1-5; the D is unclear. V lost 6 bases to trimming and J lost 4 bases, with 16 bases between them. Germline assignment: CDR1 DFQATT and CDR2 SNEGSKA (reference sequence). The CDR3 runs to 14 residues. This chain's CDR3 is CSASGRHPNQPQHF. The CDR3 nucleotides are TGCAGTGCCTCAGGACGGCACCCGAATCAGCCCCAGCATTTT.

This clonotype was observed many times. The chain employs TRBV6-1 and TRBJ2-7; D call uncertain. CDR3 length: 14 amino acids. CDR1 and CDR2 from the germline V gene are MNHNS and SASEGT. The V end was cut by 5 bases, the J end by 3 bases, with 14 bases between. The CDR3 protein is CASSRGYQSYEQYF. Here the CDR3 DNA reads TGTGCCAGCAGTAGAGGATACCAAAGCTACGAGCAGTACTTC.

This clonotype has at least ten counts. V gene TRBV20-1 combines with J gene TRBJ1-2; D not certain. The CDR3 totals 12 residues. V was pared by 3 bases and J by 8 bases, with 13 bases between. Germline V gene lookup returns CDR1 DFQATT and CDR2 SNEGSKA (reference sequence). CDR3 amino acids: CSARVIPKGYTF. The CDR3 DNA follows: TGCAGTGCTAGGGTCATTCCGAAGGGCTACACCTTC.

This clonotype occurred many times. The rearrangement uses TRBV19 and TRBJ2-6; the D is unclear. There are 15 residues in the CDR3. CDR1 and CDR2 (germline): LNHDA, SQIVND (reference sequence). The germline V and J ends were trimmed by 6 bases and 0 bases, with 9 bases remaining between them. The CDR3: CASSRGASGANVLTF. CDR3 in DNA: TGTGCCAGTAGCCGTGGCGCCTCTGGGGCCAACGTCCTGACTTTC.

This clonotype was seen at least ten times. The chain joins TRBV29-1 to TRBJ2-3; no clear D. Germline CDR1 is SQVTM and CDR2 is ANQGSEA. CDR3 length: 13 amino acids. The V end was cut by 4 bases, the J end by 0 bases, with 8 bases between. The DNA of the CDR3 is TGCAGCGTTGCGGACCCTAGCACAGATACGCAGTATTTT. Its translation is CSVADPSTDTQYF.